This T cell receptor beta chain was observed in a study of T cells in Graves' hyperthyroidism and ophthalmopathy. This clonotype occurred a few times. Its antigen is currently unknown. Findings and caveats of the study: Most expanded thyroid clonotypes above 0.001 recurred in blood. Ophthalmopathy stood apart from stable hyperthyroidism in a 13 V-J model.

Patients were excluded because of uncontrolled infection, other autoimmune disease, pregnancy or lactation. Diagnoses rested on clinical symptoms, serum thyroxine and TRAb, thyroid ultrasound and orbital computed tomography. Amplified regions were TCR beta CDR3 sequences from RNA transcripts. TCR CDR3 regions were first amplified by RT-PCR with HTBI primers. TCRdb re-called the multiplex PCR reads with MiXCR, one entry per CDR3 protein. The table lists 480,000 or so distinct CDR3 sequences, 46% of them singletons. The sequence was obtained from an adult woman with Graves' disease, either hyperthyroidism or ophthalmopathy (not recorded which). Material for sequencing was peripheral blood or thyroid tissue (not recorded which).

The CDR3 sequence is CASSYDRGNSEQYF. CDR3 DNA: TGTGCCAGCAGTTACGACAGGGGTAACAGCGAGCAGTACTTC. The rearrangement uses TRBV6-1 and TRBJ2-7; 8 bases match TRBD1. With 5 bases clipped from V and 6 bases from J, the junction kept 9 bases outside the gene matches. CDR1 and CDR2 from the germline V gene are MNHNS and SASEGT. The length of the CDR3 is 14 residues.